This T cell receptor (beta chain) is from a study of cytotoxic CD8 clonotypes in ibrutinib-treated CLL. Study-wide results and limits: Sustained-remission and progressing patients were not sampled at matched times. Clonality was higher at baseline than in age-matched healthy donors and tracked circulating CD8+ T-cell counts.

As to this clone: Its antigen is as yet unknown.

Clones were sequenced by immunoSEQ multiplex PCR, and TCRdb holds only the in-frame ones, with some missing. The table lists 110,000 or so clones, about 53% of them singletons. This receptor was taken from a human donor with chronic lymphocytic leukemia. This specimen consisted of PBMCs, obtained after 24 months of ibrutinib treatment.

DNA for the CDR3: TGTGCCAGCAGCCCTAGTCCCTGGACAGGGAAGAGGGAGACCCAGTACTTC. As protein: CASSPSPWTGKRETQYF. The V call is TRBV28, the J call TRBJ2-5; 8 bases fit TRBD1. V shed 6 bases, J shed 5 bases, and the junction held 17 bases outside the gene matches. The CDR3 extends over 17 amino acids. Germline V gives CDR1 MDHEN, CDR2 SYDVKM. The full variable domain, with the rest looked up from reference TRBV28 and TRBJ2-5, is DVKVTQSSRYLVKRTGEKVFLECVQDMDHENMFWYRQDPGLGLRLIYFSYDVKMKEKGDIPEGYSVSREKKERFSLILESASTNQTSMYLCASSPSPWTGKRETQYFGPGTRLLVL.